This TCR beta chain was identified in a study of T cell repertoires in cytomegalovirus infection. Study summary: CMV epitopes used comprised recently identified HLA-C-restricted ones and well-studied HLA-B-restricted ones. Study observations and caveats: CMV carriers with the relevant HLA were identified by cumulative public TCR beta family frequency. HLA-C-restricted CMV clonotypes gave the most frequent clonotype in two of eight donors.

One entry per CDR3 protein results from TCRdb running MiXCR on the reads. The sample includes around 540,000 distinct CDR3 sequences, about 33% of them seen just once. For this clonotype: Its target is unknown.

The CDR3 covers 17 residues. Germline V gene data show CDR1 as SGHNT and CDR2 as YYREEE (reference sequence). V was cut by 4 bases and J by 2 bases, with 22 bases left in between. The source material was cultured PBMCs, sampled from culture after CMV antigen stimulation. The sequence came from a human donor in good health (CMV status not recorded). Some clones in this sample may be carry-over from other donors' samples. This sequence joins TRBV5-4 and TRBJ2-7; TRBD2 might be the D (6 bases). The CDR3, as DNA: TGTGCCAGCAGCCCACCCCCTCTGGCCGGAGGGCCCTACGAGCAGTACTTC. Translating gives CASSPPPLAGGPYEQYF. Full variable domain (rest looked up from reference TRBV5-4 and TRBJ2-7): ETGVTQSPTHLIKTRGQQVTLRCSSQSGHNTVSWYQQALGQGPQFIFQYYREEENGRGNFPPRFSGLQFPNYSSELNVNALELDDSALYLCASSPPPLAGGPYEQYFGPGTRLTVT.